This T cell receptor beta chain is from a study of blood T cells in healthy people across ages. Individuals who donated were healthy Caucasians from Russia aged about 6 to 90. Then a second PCR, running about 6 to 12 cycles, was carried out with a sample-barcoded 5' primer and a J-beta primer mix. Researchers report that a template-switch adaptor with 12 random nucleotides tagged each cDNA molecule. TCRdb re-called the 5' RACE reads through MiXCR, storing one row per CDR3 protein. The sample shows approximately 700,000 distinct CDR3 sequences, 32% of them seen only once. In germline, CDR1 is KGHSH, CDR2 LQKENI. Trimming shortened V by 2 bases and J by 4 bases, and 10 bases separated the two germline ends. The CDR3 has 14 amino acids. Many counts were recorded for this clonotype.

The chain uses TRBV18 and TRBJ2-3; no definite D call. The sequenced material came from blood. The clonotype originates from a woman older than 75 in good health. The CDR3 DNA is TGTGCCAGCTCACCAGCCGGAGTAGCAGATACGCAGTATTTT. Translated, it gives CASSPAGVADTQYF.